This is a list of T cell receptor beta chains from one sample in a study of OX40 agonist ivuxolimab in advanced cancers. Generated by immunoSEQ multiplex PCR, the TCRdb table keeps only in-frame clones and is missing some. This table holds 71,000 or so clones, around 80% found once. Sample: CD4+ or CD8+ T cells sorted from blood, taken in a trial of the OX40 agonist ivuxolimab. These receptors came from an adult with an advanced solid tumor such as melanoma, head and neck, liver or kidney cancer. Each CDR3 is given with its conserved first and last residue. D genes are given only for firm matches. Rows give clone size only sometimes, using once, few, many, or a class for an expanded clone.

>TRBJ2-3|NA|TRBV10-3|NA
TGTGCCATCAGTTCCACAGGGTCTGGCACAGATACGCAGTATTTT
CAISSTGSGTDTQYF
>TRBJ1-5|NA|TRBV5-1|NA
TGCGCCAGCAGCTTGGAAGGGGCAGTAGGTCAGCCCCAGCATTTT
CASSLEGAVGQPQHF
>TRBJ1-5|NA|TRBV6-1|NA
TGTGCCAGCAGTGATGGTGGGGGGGCAGGTCAGCCCCAGCATTTT
CASSDGGGAGQPQHF
>TRBJ2-7|few|TRBV7-2|TRBD2
TGTGCCAGCAGCACACTAGCGGGAGCCTACGAGCAGTACTTC
CASSTLAGAYEQYF
>TRBJ1-1|once|TRBV18|TRBD1
TGTGCCAGCTCATTCTCCGGGACAGGGGGTCTGAACACTGAAGCTTTCTTT
CASSFSGTGGLNTEAFF
>TRBJ2-1|NA|TRBV5-1|NA
TGCGCCAGCAGCTTGACTAGATTGAATGAGCAGTTCTTC
CASSLTRLNEQFF
>TRBJ2-1|NA|TRBV18|NA
TGTGCCAGCTCACCTTTCCGCGACTCGAGCTCCTACAATGAGCAGTTCTTC
CASSPFRDSSSYNEQFF
>TRBJ1-5|NA|TRBV15|TRBD1
TGTGCCACCAGCAGAGATTCCGACAGGGGAGGTCAGCCCCAGCATTTT
CATSRDSDRGGQPQHF
>TRBJ2-4|NA|TRBV18|TRBD2
TGTGCCAGCTCACGACTAGCCGGGGTAGCCAAAAACATTCAGTACTTC
CASSRLAGVAKNIQYF
>TRBJ1-1|NA|TRBV13|TRBD1
TGTGCCAGCAGCTTAGAGGTTCGGGCAGGGGGCGTTCGCACAATGAACACTGAAGCTTTCTTT
CASSLEVRAGGVRTMNTEAFF
>TRBJ2-5|NA|TRBV13|NA
TGTGCCAGCAGCCATTGGGGGATCGCGGAGACCCAGTACTTC
CASSHWGIAETQYF
>TRBJ2-7|NA|TRBV7-2|NA
TGTGCCAGCAGCTTAGATGTGGACGGCTACGAGCAGTACTTC
CASSLDVDGYEQYF
>TRBJ1-6|once|TRBV28|NA
TGTGCCAGCAGAAGACGGGCCGCCCGCACAAATAATTCACCCCTCCACTTT
CASRRRAARTNNSPLHF
>TRBJ2-7|NA|TRBV15|TRBD1
TGTGCCACCAGCAGAGAGACAGGGCCTTTCCACGAGCAGTACTTC
CATSRETGPFHEQYF
>TRBJ2-3|NA|TRBV7-3|TRBD2
TGTGCCAGCAGCGATCTCGGGGGGGCAGATACGCAGTATTTT
CASSDLGGADTQYF
>TRBJ2-2|NA|TRBV9|TRBD2
TGTGCCAGCAGCCCGACCGGGACTACCTACACCGGGGAGCTGTTTTTT
CASSPTGTTYTGELFF
>TRBJ1-1|few|TRBV5-4|NA
TGTGCCAGCAGCTTAGGGCAGGGAGGCACTGAAGCTTTCTTT
CASSLGQGGTEAFF
>TRBJ2-1|few|TRBV4-3|TRBD2
TGCGCCAGCAGCCCCCTATGGCTAGCGGGAGTGAATGAGCAGTTCTTC
CASSPLWLAGVNEQFF
>TRBJ1-1|NA|TRBV6-6|NA
TGTGCCAGCATCCCTGCAGGGAACACTGAAGCTTTCTTT
CASIPAGNTEAFF
>TRBJ2-1|NA|TRBV19|TRBD2
TGTGCCAGTAGTATGGACTTGGGACTAGTAAACAATGAGCAGTTCTTC
CASSMDLGLVNNEQFF
>TRBJ2-7|NA|TRBV18|NA
TGTGCCAGCTCACCCCCGGGGGTCCCGGGCGAGCAGTACTTC
CASSPPGVPGEQYF
>TRBJ1-5|few|TRBV6-5|NA
TGTGCCAGCAGCCTAAAGGCAGGGCCCAATCAGCCCCAGCATTTT
CASSLKAGPNQPQHF
>TRBJ2-7|many|TRBV7-9|TRBD1
TGTGCCAGCAGCTTGGAACCAGGGGGTGATGGCTACGAGCAGTACTTC
CASSLEPGGDGYEQYF
>TRBJ2-3|NA|TRBV2|TRBD1
TGTGCCAGTACATCGCCGGGACAGGGGAAAGATACGCAGTATTTT
CASTSPGQGKDTQYF
>TRBJ1-6|NA|TRBV27|TRBD1
TGTGCCAGCAGTTTGGACAGGGGAAATTCACCCCTCCACTTT
CASSLDRGNSPLHF
>TRBJ2-5|NA|TRBV5-1|TRBD2
TGCGCCAGCAGCTTGGTCCGCGGGGGGCCCCAAGAGACCCAGTACTTC
CASSLVRGGPQETQYF
>TRBJ1-5|NA|TRBV7-2|NA
TGTGCCAGCAGCTTAGTTGGGGGTCAGCCCCAGCATTTT
CASSLVGGQPQHF
>TRBJ1-5|NA|TRBV6-6|TRBD1
TGTGCCAGCAGCCCAGGACAGGGGCATCAGCCCCAGCATTTT
CASSPGQGHQPQHF
>TRBJ2-7|few|TRBV10-3|TRBD2
TGTGCCATCAGTGTGGGCGGGAGTTCAAGCGAGCAGTACTTC
CAISVGGSSSEQYF
>TRBJ1-4|NA|TRBV6-5|TRBD1
TGTGCCAGCAGCCCGGGACAGGGGGAAAAACTGTTTTTT
CASSPGQGEKLFF
>TRBJ1-4|NA|TRBV2|TRBD1
TGTGCCAGCAGTGCGGACAGGGTTAATGAAAAACTGTTTTTT
CASSADRVNEKLFF
>TRBJ1-2|NA|TRBV6-5|NA
TGTGCCAGCAGTTACGACAGTACTAACTATGGCTACACCTTC
CASSYDSTNYGYTF
>TRBJ2-4|once|TRBV4-3|NA
TGCGCCAGCAGCCAAGCCCCGTGGGGGGACATTCAGTACTTC
CASSQAPWGDIQYF
>TRBJ2-1|NA|TRBV7-3|TRBD2
TGTGCCAGCAGTAGCGGGACCTACAATGAGCAGTTCTTC
CASSSGTYNEQFF
>TRBJ2-6|NA|TRBV5-4|NA
TGTGCCAGCAGTGGCGGGACCTCTGGGGCCAACGTCCTGACTTTC
CASSGGTSGANVLTF
>TRBJ2-1|NA|TRBV11-2|NA
TGTGCCAGCAGCTTAGTTAGCCGGGATGAGCAGTTCTTC
CASSLVSRDEQFF
>TRBJ2-7|NA|TRBV19|NA
TGTGCCAGTAGTACCGGGGACGAGCAGTACTTC
CASSTGDEQYF
>TRBJ2-1|NA|TRBV29-1|NA
TGCAGCGCAGTCCGGCGGGTCTCCTACAATGAGCAGTTCTTC
CSAVRRVSYNEQFF
>TRBJ1-5|NA|TRBV28|TRBD1
TGTGCCAGCAGTCAAGGACAGGGGGCCTGGGCAAATCAGCCCCAGCATTTT
CASSQGQGAWANQPQHF
>TRBJ1-6|NA|TRBV4-1|NA
TGCGCCAGCAGCCAAGATCCGAATAATTCACCCCTCCACTTT
CASSQDPNNSPLHF
>TRBJ2-7|NA|TRBV29-1|NA
TGCAGCGTTGAAGTGGCGGGGTCTTACGAGCAGTACTTC
CSVEVAGSYEQYF
>TRBJ2-1|NA|TRBV25-1|TRBD2
TGTGCCAGCAGTGCAGGGAGGGGCAATGAGCAGTTCTTC
CASSAGRGNEQFF
>TRBJ2-1|once|TRBV19|NA
TGTGCCAGTAGTATCAACGTCAGGGGCGGGGAGCAGTTCTTC
CASSINVRGGEQFF
>TRBJ2-5|NA|TRBV9|TRBD2
TGTGCCAGCAGCTATTTAGCGGGGAGCCAAGAGACCCAGTACTTC
CASSYLAGSQETQYF